These 30 T cell receptor beta chains were all obtained from the same sample, sequenced in a study of blood T cell repertoires in COVID-19. Generated by immunoSEQ multiplex PCR, the TCRdb table keeps only in-frame clones and is missing some. The sample includes approximately 170,000 clones, 84% of them seen just once. Sequenced material: PBMCs or T cells enriched from blood (not recorded which). The receptors were gathered from a woman in her 30s who had recovered from COVID-19.

V usage is TRBV11-2 and J usage is TRBJ2-1, with 11 bases that match TRBD2. V lost 5 bases, J lost 1 base, and 10 bases stayed unmatched. The CDR3 consists of 18 residues. Germline V gene sequence: CDR1 SGHAT, CDR2 FQNNGV. This CDR3 reads CASSPGGSGRGSYNEQFF. The CDR3 nucleotides read TGTGCCAGCAGCCCAGGCGGTAGCGGGAGGGGGTCCTACAATGAGCAGTTCTTC.

The V gene is TRBV2, the J gene TRBJ2-7; D is ambiguous. This CDR3 has 12 residues. Between the trimmed V and J ends, which lost 6 bases and 6 bases, there was a span of 12 bases. Germline V gene lookup returns CDR1 SNHLY and CDR2 FYNNEI. As DNA, the CDR3 is TGTGCCAGCAGGCGACGCGCGGCCGAGCAGTACGTC. It codes for CASRRRAAEQYV.

The rearrangement links TRBV19 to TRBJ2-7; weak D call: TRBD1 (6 bases). CDR1 and CDR2 from the germline V gene are LNHDA and SQIVND (reference sequence). The CDR3 consists of 14 residues. V shed 4 bases and J shed 3 bases, with 13 bases lying between them. The CDR3 DNA reads as TGTGCCAGTAGTACCTGGACAGACAACTACGAGCAGTACTTC. It is translated as CASSTWTDNYEQYF.

The rearrangement links TRBV7-2 to TRBJ2-5; 7 bases are a match to TRBD2. Germline V gives CDR1 SGHTA, CDR2 FQGNSA. V gave up 4 bases and J gave up 5 bases; unmatched junction bases: 10. The CDR3 has 15 residues. The CDR3 sequence: CASSYGTTYRETQYF. The CDR3 DNA sequence: TGTGCCAGCAGCTATGGGACTACCTATCGGGAGACCCAGTACTTC. Together with reference TRBV7-2 and TRBJ2-5, the CDR3 gives the full variable domain: GAGVSQSPSNKVTEKGKDVELRCDPISGHTALYWYRQSLGQGLEFLIYFQGNSAPDKSGLPSDRFSAERTGGSVSTLTIQRTQQEDSAVYLCASSYGTTYRETQYFGPGTRLLVL.

The V and J genes are TRBV18 and TRBJ2-7; perhaps TRBD2 as D (6 bases). CDR1 is KGHSH, CDR2 LQKENI, per germline. V was trimmed by 6 bases and J by 6 bases, leaving 15 bases between them. CDR3 size: 13 residues. The DNA for the CDR3 is TGTGCCAGCTCGTCTGACCGGGGAGGCGAGCAGTACGTC. This encodes CASSSDRGGEQYV.

The V gene is TRBV14, the J gene TRBJ1-1; D remains unclear. The V gene's germline CDR1 is SGHDN and CDR2 FVKESK. CDR3 length: 13 residues. V lost 6 bases and J lost 5, with 13 bases in between. The DNA of the CDR3 is TGTGCCAGCAGAATGGGAGGGCGGACTGAAGCTTTCTTT. Translated: CASRMGGRTEAFF.

The rearrangement joins TRBV28 to TRBJ1-1, with 8 bases fitting TRBD1. J gave up 5 bases and V 7 bases, and 3 bases lay outside the gene matches. This CDR3 comprises 12 residues. The germline V gene encodes CDR1 MDHEN and CDR2 SYDVKM. As DNA, the CDR3 is TGTGCCAGCACCCGACAGGGGACTGAAGCTTTCTTT. Amino acids: CASTRQGTEAFF.

This sequence joins TRBV29-1 and TRBJ1-2; D unresolved. The CDR3 is made up of 14 amino acids. Between the trimmed V and J ends, which lost 1 base and 4 bases, there was a span of 13 bases. Looked up from germline, CDR1 is SQVTM and CDR2 is ANQGSEA. The CDR3 DNA sequence: TGCAGCGTTGAAGTCTATGACTCGGGCTATGGCTACACCTTC. It yields the protein CSVEVYDSGYGYTF.

This clone was detected once. CDR3 region: CASSYRQLTGIATNEKLFF. In nucleotides, the CDR3 is TGTGCCAGTAGTTATCGCCAACTTACAGGGATTGCAACTAATGAAAAACTGTTTTTT. The chain has TRBV19 and TRBJ1-4, with D perhaps matching TRBD1 (6 bases). Germline loops: CDR1 LNHDA, CDR2 SQIVND (reference sequence). Trimming stripped 5 bases from V and 0 bases from J, with 22 bases between. The CDR3 loop spans 19 amino acids.

V is TRBV5-6 and J is TRBJ1-1, with a weak D call TRBD1 (5 bases). V lost 4 bases and J 1 base, leaving 17 bases between the germline ends. The CDR3 totals 16 residues. Looked up from germline, CDR1 is SGHDT and CDR2 is YYEEEE. CDR3 sequence reads: CASSLFSRVTNTEAFF. The CDR3 DNA is TGTGCCAGCAGCCTTTTCTCCAGGGTGACGAACACTGAAGCTTTCTTT.

The CDR3 nucleotides read TGTGCCAGCAGTTTTATTCGGAGGGGCACAGATACGCAGTATTTT. Amino acid sequence: CASSFIRRGTDTQYF. The chain couples TRBV27 to TRBJ2-3, with D maybe TRBD2 (6 bases). This CDR3 contains 15 residues. The germline gives CDR1 MNHEY, CDR2 SMNVEV (reference sequence). Trimming took 3 bases from V and 1 from J, leaving 11 bases between them.

The chain links TRBV27 to TRBJ2-3, with D perhaps matching TRBD2 (6 bases). The CDR3 sequence is 17 residues long. CDR1 MNHEY and CDR2 SMNVEV come from the germline V gene (reference sequence). Trimming stripped 0 bases from V and 4 bases from J, with 17 bases between. This CDR3 is CASSLSRRGLGADTQYF. In nucleotides, the CDR3 is TGTGCCAGCAGTTTATCGCGGCGGGGCTTGGGCGCAGATACGCAGTATTTT.

The chain joins TRBV21-1 to TRBJ2-1; TRBD1, the D gene given by the table, was not confirmed from the DNA. TRBV21-1 is deemed a pseudogene. The CDR3 contains 13 residues. CDR3 coding DNA: TGTGCCAACGACAGGGAAGGTCACAATGAGCAGTTCTTC. Amino acid sequence: CANDREGHNEQFF.

V usage is TRBV4-2 and J usage is TRBJ1-6, with 9 positions matching TRBD1. Germline CDR1 reads LGHNA; CDR2 reads YNFKEQ. V dropped 0 bases and J dropped 10; count of bases not matched to a gene: 4. The CDR3 totals 15 residues. The CDR3: CASSQDGTGISPLHF. The CDR3 nucleotides are TGTGCCAGCAGCCAAGACGGGACAGGGATATCACCCCTCCACTTT.

The V and J genes are TRBV5-6 and TRBJ2-7; 12 positions match TRBD2. Germline trimming cut 1 base from V and 2 bases from J; bases unmatched to any gene: 7. Germline CDR1 SGHDT, CDR2 YYEEEE. This CDR3 comprises 17 residues. CDR3 DNA: TGTGCCAGCAGCTTGTTACTAGCGGGAGGCCTTGCCTACGAGCAGTACTTC. Its translation: CASSLLLAGGLAYEQYF. The full variable domain, rest sourced from reference TRBV5-6 and TRBJ2-7, is DAGVTQSPTHLIKTRGQQVTLRCSPKSGHDTVSWYQQALGQGPQFIFQYYEEEERQRGNFPDRFSGHQFPNYSSELNVNALLLGDSALYLCASSLLLAGGLAYEQYFGPGTRLTVT.

The V and J genes are TRBV12-5 and TRBJ2-1, with 9 bases matching TRBD2. This CDR3 is built from 15 residues. The germline V gene has CDR1 LGHNT and CDR2 FRNRAP. V shed 5 bases, J shed 3 bases, and the junction held 5 bases outside the gene matches. As DNA, the CDR3 is TGTGCTAGTGGTCCGGGACTAGCAATCTACAATGAGCAGTTCTTC. It yields the protein CASGPGLAIYNEQFF.

The chain has TRBV9 and TRBJ2-3; D ambiguous. CDR3 length equals 14 residues. Trimming cost V 0 bases and J 8 bases, with 13 bases left between them. Per the germline V gene, CDR1 is SGDLS and CDR2 is YYNGEE. The CDR3 protein is CASSVDPPFGTQYF. Here the CDR3 DNA reads TGTGCCAGCAGCGTAGACCCCCCCTTCGGTACGCAGTATTTT.

V gene TRBV5-5 combines with J gene TRBJ1-1; D is perhaps TRBD1 (6 bases). The CDR3 is 14 amino acids. The germline gives CDR1 SGHKS, CDR2 YYEKEE (reference sequence). The germline V and J ends were trimmed by 4 bases and 2 bases, with 12 bases remaining between them. The CDR3 here is CASSRTDSNTEAFF. The CDR3 coding sequence is TGTGCCAGCAGCAGAACGGACAGTAACACTGAAGCTTTCTTT.

The chain couples TRBV5-4 to TRBJ1-1, with D unclear. The germline V gene encodes CDR1 SGHNT and CDR2 YYREEE (reference sequence). This CDR3 spans 13 amino acids. Trimming removed 4 bases at V and 1 base at J, with 8 bases between. The CDR3 protein is CASSPPGNTEAFF. The CDR3 DNA sequence: TGTGCCAGCAGCCCGCCAGGGAACACTGAAGCTTTCTTT.

This chain uses TRBV10-2 with TRBJ2-3; weak D call: TRBD1 (5 bases). Germline assignment: CDR1 WSHSY and CDR2 SAAADI. The CDR3 is 16 residues long. The V end lost 0 bases, the J end lost 6 bases, and 16 bases lay between the germline ends. CDR3 nucleotides: TGCGCCAGCAGTGAGTCCCCCCTGGCAGGGCCGGATACGCAGTATTTT. This gives the protein CASSESPLAGPDTQYF.

V usage is TRBV2 and J usage is TRBJ1-6, with D possibly TRBD1 on 6 matching bases. The V and J ends lost 1 base and 10 bases respectively, with 14 bases between them. The CDR3 spans 15 residues. CDR1 is SNHLY, CDR2 FYNNEI, per germline. CDR3 residues: CASSEEQGRGSPLHF. The CDR3 DNA sequence: TGTGCCAGCAGTGAAGAACAGGGTCGCGGATCACCCCTCCACTTT.

The chain is built from TRBV5-1 and TRBJ2-3; 12 bases are a match to TRBD2. This CDR3 has 17 amino acids. In germline, CDR1 is SGHRS, CDR2 YFSETQ. Trimming removed 4 bases from V and 5 bases from J; junction bases left unmatched: 11. CDR3 nucleotides: TGCGCCAGCAGCGCCCAGCTAGCGGGAGGGCGCGGAGATACGCAGTATTTT. It encodes CASSAQLAGGRGDTQYF.

The V and J genes are TRBV2 and TRBJ2-7, with D perhaps TRBD2 (5 bases). CDR1 is SNHLY and CDR2 is FYNNEI in the germline V gene. The V end lost 4 bases, the J end lost 3 bases, and 10 bases lay between the germline ends. The CDR3 is made up of 13 amino acids. The CDR3 protein is CASSGGPRYEQYF. The CDR3 DNA is TGTGCCAGCAGTGGCGGGCCGCGCTACGAGCAGTACTTC. The full variable domain, in which reference TRBV2 and TRBJ2-7 provide the parts outside the CDR3, is EPEVTQTPSHQVTQMGQEVILRCVPISNHLYFYWYRQILGQKVEFLVSFYNNEISEKSEIFDDQFSVERPDGSNFTLKIRSTKLEDSAMYFCASSGGPRYEQYFGPGTRLTVT.

J is TRBJ1-2 and V is TRBV2, with D unresolved. Deletions cut 2 bases from V and 8 bases from J, with 12 bases between. The CDR3 is made up of 13 amino acids. Germline V gene data show CDR1 as SNHLY and CDR2 as FYNNEI. The CDR3 is CASSESVPGGYTF. CDR3 sequence (DNA): TGTGCCAGCAGTGAAAGCGTTCCCGGAGGCTACACCTTC. The whole variable domain, remainder taken from reference TRBV2 and TRBJ1-2, is EPEVTQTPSHQVTQMGQEVILRCVPISNHLYFYWYRQILGQKVEFLVSFYNNEISEKSEIFDDQFSVERPDGSNFTLKIRSTKLEDSAMYFCASSESVPGGYTFGSGTRLTVV.

CDR3 coding DNA: TGTGCCAGCAGTCAAGGGGCTAGCGGATACAATGAGCAGTTCTTC. Its protein product is CASSQGASGYNEQFF. V is TRBV28 and J is TRBJ2-1, with 7 bases identical to TRBD2. The V gene's germline CDR1 is MDHEN and CDR2 SYDVKM. This CDR3 is built from 15 residues. Unmatched junction bases numbered 8, after V lost 5 bases and J lost 4 bases.

V is TRBV29-1 and J is TRBJ1-1; the D is unclear. The CDR3 has 14 residues. V lost 1 base and J lost 1, with 10 bases in between. Germline V gene data show CDR1 as SQVTM and CDR2 as ANQGSEA. CDR3 sequence: CSVEGFGRNTEAFF. In DNA, the CDR3 is TGCAGCGTTGAAGGCTTTGGCCGGAACACTGAAGCTTTCTTT.

The V call is TRBV12-3 or TRBV12-4, the J call TRBJ2-5; unclear D gene. CDR3 length: 11 amino acids. Trimming pared 4 bases from V and 4 bases from J, leaving 4 bases between. The CDR3 region has the DNA TGTGCCAGCAGTTCCTTAGAGACCCAGTACTTC. The encoded protein is CASSSLETQYF.

The CDR3 loop reads CASSLTGTDGNQPQHF. In DNA form, the CDR3 reads TGCGCCAGCAGCTTGACCGGGACAGACGGCAATCAGCCCCAGCATTTT. The gene calls are TRBV5-1 and TRBJ1-5; the match to TRBD1 covers 7 bases. Germline values: CDR1 SGHRS, CDR2 YFSETQ. V was clipped by 1 base and J by 2 bases; unmatched bases: 6. The CDR3 has 16 amino acids.

Only one count was recorded for this clone. The chain recombines TRBV28 with TRBJ1-2, with D unclear. V lost 6 bases and J 6 bases, leaving 14 bases between the germline ends. CDR1 and CDR2 from the germline V gene are MDHEN and SYDVKM. CDR3 size: 13 residues. CDR3 amino acids: CASRASGRDGYTF. DNA of the CDR3: TGTGCCAGCAGGGCCAGCGGGCGGGATGGCTACACCTTC.

V gene TRBV11-1 combines with J gene TRBJ1-4; 10 nucleotides match TRBD1. The J segment lost 1 base and the V segment lost 5 bases, leaving 4 bases of the junction unmatched. Germline V lookup: CDR1 SGHAT, CDR2 FQDESV (reference sequence). This CDR3 spans 16 amino acids. CDR3 sequence reads: CASSAGDRGTNEKLFF. CDR3 coding DNA: TGTGCCAGCAGCGCAGGGGACAGGGGAACTAATGAAAAACTGTTTTTT. Full variable domain (missing parts from reference TRBV11-1 and TRBJ1-4): EAEVAQSPRYKITEKSQAVAFWCDPISGHATLYWYRQILGQGPELLVQFQDESVVDDSQLPKDRFSAERLKGVDSTLKIQPAELGDSAMYLCASSAGDRGTNEKLFFGSGTQLSVL.